The present entry profiles one T cell receptor beta chain with its context. Data came from immunoSEQ multiplex PCR; TCRdb stores just in-frame clones and leaves some out. The table shows hundreds of thousands of clones, with 89% occurring only once. This specimen comes from a study of blood T cell repertoires in COVID-19. Participant reports of clinical history set cohort assignment. Looked up from germline, CDR1 is LGHDT and CDR2 is YNNKEL (reference sequence). The V gene end was trimmed by 0 bases and the J gene end by 8 bases; junction bases not matched to a gene: 15. This CDR3 is built from 17 residues.

The sequencing input was PBMCs or T cells enriched from blood (not recorded which). The receptor was derived from a woman aged 40 to 50 who had recovered from COVID-19. The chain has TRBV3-1 (or the pseudogene TRBV3-2) and TRBJ1-2, with 7 nucleotides matching TRBD1. Here the CDR3 DNA reads TGTGCCAGCAGCCAAGATCCAACGGGACAGTGGGACGGCGGCTACACCTTC. The encoded protein is CASSQDPTGQWDGGYTF.